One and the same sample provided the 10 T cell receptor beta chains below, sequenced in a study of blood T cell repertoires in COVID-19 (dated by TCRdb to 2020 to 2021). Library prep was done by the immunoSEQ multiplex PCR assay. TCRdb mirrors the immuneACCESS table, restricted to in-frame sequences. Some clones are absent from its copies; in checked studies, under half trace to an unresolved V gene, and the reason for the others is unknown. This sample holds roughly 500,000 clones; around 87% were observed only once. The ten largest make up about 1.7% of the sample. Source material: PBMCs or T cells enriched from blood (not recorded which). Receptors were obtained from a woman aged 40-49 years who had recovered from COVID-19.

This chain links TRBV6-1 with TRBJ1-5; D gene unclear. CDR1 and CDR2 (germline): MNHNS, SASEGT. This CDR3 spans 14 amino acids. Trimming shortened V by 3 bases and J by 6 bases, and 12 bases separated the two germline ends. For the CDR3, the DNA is TGTGCCAGCAGTGATCTCAGGAGGTCTCAGCCCCAGCATTTT. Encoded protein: CASSDLRRSQPQHF.

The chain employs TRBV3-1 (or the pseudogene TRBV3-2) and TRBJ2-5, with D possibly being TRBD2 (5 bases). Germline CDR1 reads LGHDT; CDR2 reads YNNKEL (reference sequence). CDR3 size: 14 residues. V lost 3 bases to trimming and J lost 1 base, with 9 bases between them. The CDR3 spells CASSQAGRQETQYF. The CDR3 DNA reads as TGTGCCAGCAGCCAGGCGGGCCGCCAAGAGACCCAGTACTTC.

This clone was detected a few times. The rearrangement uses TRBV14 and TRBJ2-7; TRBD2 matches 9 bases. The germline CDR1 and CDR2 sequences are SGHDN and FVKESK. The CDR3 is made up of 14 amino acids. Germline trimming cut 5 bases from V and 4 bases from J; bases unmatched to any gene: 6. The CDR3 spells CASSVAGVQYEQYF. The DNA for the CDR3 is TGTGCCAGCAGCGTAGCGGGAGTTCAGTACGAGCAGTACTTC.

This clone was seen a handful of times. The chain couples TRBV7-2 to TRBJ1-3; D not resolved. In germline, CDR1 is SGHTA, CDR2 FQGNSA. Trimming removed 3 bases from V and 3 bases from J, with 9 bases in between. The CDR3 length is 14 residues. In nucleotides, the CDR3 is TGTGCCAGCAGCTTCCGGGGAGGTGGAAACACCATATATTTT. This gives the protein CASSFRGGGNTIYF.

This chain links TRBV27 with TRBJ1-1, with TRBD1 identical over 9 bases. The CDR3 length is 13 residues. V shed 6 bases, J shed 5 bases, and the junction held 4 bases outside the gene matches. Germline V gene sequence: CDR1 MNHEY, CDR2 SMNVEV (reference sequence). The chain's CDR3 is CASSGQGLTEAFF. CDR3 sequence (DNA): TGTGCCAGCAGCGGACAGGGGCTTACTGAAGCTTTCTTT.

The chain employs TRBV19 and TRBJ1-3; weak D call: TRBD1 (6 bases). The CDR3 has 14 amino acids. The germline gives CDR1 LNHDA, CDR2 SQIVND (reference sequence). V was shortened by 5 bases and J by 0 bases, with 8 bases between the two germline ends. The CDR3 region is CASSGGRSGNTIYF. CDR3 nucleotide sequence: TGTGCCAGTAGTGGGGGCCGCTCTGGAAACACCATATATTTT.

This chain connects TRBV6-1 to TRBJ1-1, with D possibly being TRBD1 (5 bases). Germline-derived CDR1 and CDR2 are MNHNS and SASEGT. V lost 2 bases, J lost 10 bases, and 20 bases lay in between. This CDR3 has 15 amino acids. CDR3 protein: CASSEMGGSLLIAFF. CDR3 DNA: TGTGCCAGCAGTGAAATGGGGGGTAGTCTACTGATAGCTTTCTTT.

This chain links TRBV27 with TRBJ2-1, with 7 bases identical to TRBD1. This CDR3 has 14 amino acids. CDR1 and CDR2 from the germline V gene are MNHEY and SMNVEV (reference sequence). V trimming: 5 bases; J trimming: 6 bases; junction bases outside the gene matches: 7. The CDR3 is CASSPRTGTNEQFF. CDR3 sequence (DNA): TGTGCCAGCAGTCCCAGGACAGGAACCAATGAGCAGTTCTTC.

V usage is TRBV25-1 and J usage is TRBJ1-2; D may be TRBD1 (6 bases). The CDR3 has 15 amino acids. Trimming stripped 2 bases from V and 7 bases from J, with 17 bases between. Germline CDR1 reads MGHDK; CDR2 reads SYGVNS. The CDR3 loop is CASSEVSGARGGYTF. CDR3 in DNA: TGTGCCAGCAGTGAAGTTTCAGGGGCGCGTGGTGGCTACACCTTC.

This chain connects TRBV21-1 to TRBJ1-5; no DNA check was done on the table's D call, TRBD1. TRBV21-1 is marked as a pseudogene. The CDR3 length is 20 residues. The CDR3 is CASSKVGVGQGPYSNQPQHF. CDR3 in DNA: TGTGCCAGCAGCAAAGTGGGGGTGGGACAGGGGCCTTATAGCAATCAGCCCCAGCATTTT.